This T cell receptor beta chain is from a study of shared clonotypes between healthy human individuals. Source study methods: Junction-only immunoSEQ sequences carried no quality scores, so filtering differed. The method was immunoSEQ multiplex PCR; TCRdb's version includes in-frame clones alone and lacks a portion of them. V and J calls and clone size are given by that table; D and trimming were obtained from the DNA. In the table there are around 990,000 clones, 60% to 80% of which are singletons. Study-wide results and limits: Approximately 5% was the fraction of naive CD4 clonotypes found shared across a few donors.

Donors comprised only Caucasian adults living in Nashville, Tennessee. CD45RA+ naive and CD45RA-negative memory subsets were separated from CD4+ cells. Concerning this clone: Its cognate antigen is unknown.

This clonotype was sampled from a man between 18 and 29 years old in good health. Some clones in this sample may be carry-over from other donors' samples. The sequencing sample was made of memory CD4+ T cells from PBMCs. Subset specified: CD45RA-negative fraction.

The CDR3 DNA sequence: TGTGCCAGCAGCTTAAGCGGCGGAACCTACGAGCAGTACTTC. It translates to CASSLSGGTYEQYF. This chain joins TRBV7-3 and TRBJ2-7; D is undetermined. The CDR3 loop spans 14 amino acids. Per the germline V gene, CDR1 is SGHTA and CDR2 is FQGTGA. The V end was cut by 1 base, the J end by 2 bases, with 9 bases between. The full variable domain, rest sourced from reference TRBV7-3 and TRBJ2-7, is GAGVSQTPSNKVTEKGKYVELRCDPISGHTALYWYRQSLGQGPEFLIYFQGTGAADDSGLPNDRFFAVRPEGSVSTLKIQRTERGDSAVYLCASSLSGGTYEQYFGPGTRLTVT.